What follows are 20 T cell receptor beta chains derived from one specimen sequenced in a study of blood T cell repertoires in COVID-19. This table comes from immunoSEQ multiplex PCR, and its TCRdb copy is limited to in-frame clones, with some not included. The data hold about 170,000 clones, with roughly 88% observed a single time. Sequencing was done on a sample of peripheral blood. These receptors all come from a woman aged 55-70 years with acute or convalescent COVID-19.

V usage is TRBV6-1 and J usage is TRBJ2-7; D is uncertain. CDR1 is MNHNS, CDR2 SASEGT, per germline. V was clipped by 3 bases and J by 5 bases, with 23 bases between them. This CDR3 is built from 17 residues. The CDR3 loop is CASSDPFGQASYNEQYF. CDR3 DNA sequence: TGTGCCAGCAGTGACCCCTTTGGGCAGGCCTCCTACAACGAGCAGTACTTC.

This sequence joins TRBV28 and TRBJ1-2, with D perhaps matching TRBD1 (5 bases). Germline CDR1 MDHEN, CDR2 SYDVKM. The CDR3 loop spans 15 amino acids. Between the trimmed V and J ends, which lost 5 bases and 1 base, there was a span of 14 bases. The CDR3: CASSGQGFYNYGYTF. CDR3 in DNA: TGTGCCAGCAGTGGTCAGGGTTTCTATAACTATGGCTACACCTTC.

V is TRBV4-2 and J is TRBJ1-2, with D unresolved. The germline gives CDR1 LGHNA, CDR2 YNFKEQ. Trimming shortened V by 0 bases and J by 8 bases, and 22 bases separated the two germline ends. The CDR3 length is 17 residues. CDR3 nucleotide sequence: TGTGCCAGCAGCCAAGATCGATTAGAGGTCGGCTATGTCGGCTACACCTTC. It translates to CASSQDRLEVGYVGYTF.

The gene calls are TRBV11-2 and TRBJ2-5, with D possibly TRBD2 on 6 matching bases. This CDR3 contains 15 residues. V lost 3 bases, J lost 1 base, and 12 bases lay in between. Germline V CDR1 and CDR2: SGHAT, FQNNGV. In DNA, the CDR3 is TGTGCCAGCAGCTTGGAGGGACGGCTCCAAGAGACCCAGTACTTC. It encodes CASSLEGRLQETQYF. Using reference TRBV11-2 and TRBJ2-5 for the parts outside the CDR3, the full variable domain is EAGVAQSPRYKIIEKRQSVAFWCNPISGHATLYWYQQILGQGPKLLIQFQNNGVVDDSQLPKDRFSAERLKGVDSTLKIQPAKLEDSAVYLCASSLEGRLQETQYFGPGTRLLVL.

A word on this clone: Germline and junction disagree at one end, which may indicate a read error. The rearrangement links TRBV6-5 to TRBJ1-5, with 8 bases matching TRBD1. CDR3 length: 15 residues. Germline CDR1 is MNHEY and CDR2 is SVGAGI. The CDR3 reads CASTQDRVSSQPQHF. The CDR3 region has the DNA TGTGCCAGCACCCAGGACAGGGTGAGCAGTCAGCCCCAGCATTTT.

Points on this clone: A much larger clone differs from this one at a single base, so this may be a read error. The identical CDR3 is also encoded by other nucleotide sequences in the sample. CDR3 coding DNA: TGCGCCAGCAGCTTGGCCGGGGACACTGAAGCTTTCTTT. Amino acid sequence: CASSLAGDTEAFF. J is TRBJ1-1 and V is TRBV5-1; D is unresolved. V lost 0 bases, J lost 3 bases, and 6 bases lay in between. The germline gives CDR1 SGHRS, CDR2 YFSETQ. The CDR3 totals 13 residues. Full variable domain (remainder filled in from reference TRBV5-1 and TRBJ1-1): KAGVTQTPRYLIKTRGQQVTLSCSPISGHRSVSWYQQTPGQGLQFLFEYFSETQRNKGNFPGRFSGRQFSNSRSEMNVSTLELGDSALYLCASSLAGDTEAFFGQGTRLTVV.

This rearrangement joins TRBV27 to TRBJ2-1; TRBD2 might be the D (5 bases). Germline-derived CDR1 and CDR2 are MNHEY and SMNVEV (reference sequence). Trimming took off 6 bases at V and 10 bases at J, with 13 bases between the two ends. The CDR3 totals 12 residues. CDR3 DNA: TGTGCCAGCAGCCTCGGGGTGGGGGAGCAGTTCTTC. As protein: CASSLGVGEQFF.

This clone has only one observation. This chain links TRBV9 with TRBJ1-3; unclear D gene. The germline V gene encodes CDR1 SGDLS and CDR2 YYNGEE. Trimming took off 0 bases at V and 1 base at J, with 11 bases between the two ends. This CDR3 contains 16 residues. For the CDR3, the DNA is TGTGCCAGCAGCGTAGACCCGCTATCGTCTGGAAACACCATATATTTT. Its translation: CASSVDPLSSGNTIYF.

CDR3 region: CASSQGTRNIQYF. Here the CDR3 DNA reads TGTGCCAGCAGCCAAGGGACTAGAAACATTCAGTACTTC. The chain uses TRBV3-1 (or the pseudogene TRBV3-2) and TRBJ2-4; 7 bases match TRBD2. Germline loops: CDR1 LGHDT, CDR2 YNNKEL (reference sequence). With V trimmed by 1 base and J by 6 bases, 0 bases remained unmatched. CDR3 length: 13 amino acids.

The rearrangement links TRBV9 to TRBJ2-2; tentatively, D is TRBD1 (5 bases). CDR3 length equals 13 residues. Germline values: CDR1 SGDLS, CDR2 YYNGEE. Trimming shortened V by 4 bases and J by 5 bases, and 9 bases separated the two germline ends. CDR3 residues: CASSPRETGELFF. DNA of the CDR3: TGTGCCAGCAGCCCCAGGGAAACCGGGGAGCTGTTTTTT.

This clone appeared a few times. V usage is TRBV4-1 and J usage is TRBJ1-2; 9 nucleotides align to TRBD1. CDR3 length: 15 residues. Per the germline V gene, CDR1 is MGHRA and CDR2 is YSYEKL. After removal of 1 base from V and 8 bases from J, the junction contained 8 bases not matched to a gene. DNA of the CDR3: TGCGCCAGCAGCCAAGGGGGGACAGGGCTTCAGGGCTACACCTTC. The encoded protein is CASSQGGTGLQGYTF.

This clone was seen more than once but under ten times. The chain links TRBV5-8 to TRBJ1-5; 7 bases are shared with TRBD1. In germline, CDR1 is SGHTS, CDR2 YDEGEE. The CDR3 consists of 18 residues. With 4 bases clipped from V and 1 base from J, the junction kept 14 bases outside the gene matches. The CDR3 DNA reads TGTGCCAGCAGCCCCGACAGGGCCCTCAAGGGGAGCAATCAGCCCCAGCATTTT. Translating it yields CASSPDRALKGSNQPQHF. Full variable domain (remainder filled in from reference TRBV5-8 and TRBJ1-5): EAGVTQSPTHLIKTRGQQATLRCSPISGHTSVYWYQQALGLGLQFLLWYDEGEERNRGNFPPRFSGRQFPNYSSELNVNALELEDSALYLCASSPDRALKGSNQPQHFGDGTRLSIL.

The chain combines TRBV5-1 with TRBJ1-1; no definite D call. Germline V CDR1 and CDR2: SGHRS, YFSETQ. Trimming took off 2 bases at V and 4 bases at J, with 12 bases between the two ends. This CDR3 has 14 amino acids. The CDR3 is CASSLRGDSTEAFF. Here the CDR3 DNA reads TGCGCCAGCAGCTTACGGGGAGATAGCACTGAAGCTTTCTTT.

The J gene is TRBJ1-2, the V gene TRBV28; TRBD1 matches at 7 bases. The CDR3 extends over 18 amino acids. The germline V gene has CDR1 MDHEN and CDR2 SYDVKM. The J segment lost 2 bases and the V segment lost 6 bases, leaving 18 bases of the junction unmatched. The CDR3 DNA is TGTGCCAGCAGCTTTCCTTCCGGGACAGAAAGCCGGAACTATGGCTACACCTTC. It translates to CASSFPSGTESRNYGYTF.

The chain recombines TRBV5-4 with TRBJ1-5, with TRBD1 matching 9 bases. Germline V gives CDR1 SGHNT, CDR2 YYREEE (reference sequence). V dropped 4 bases and J dropped 4; count of bases not matched to a gene: 6. CDR3 length equals 15 residues. CDR3 coding DNA: TGTGCCAGCAGCAGCGGGACAGGGAAGAATCAGCCCCAGCATTTT. Its translation: CASSSGTGKNQPQHF. Combining the CDR3 with reference TRBV5-4 and TRBJ1-5 gives the whole variable domain ETGVTQSPTHLIKTRGQQVTLRCSSQSGHNTVSWYQQALGQGPQFIFQYYREEENGRGNFPPRFSGLQFPNYSSELNVNALELDDSALYLCASSSGTGKNQPQHFGDGTRLSIL.

This clone was seen a few times. The chain has TRBV5-5 and TRBJ2-1; 10 positions match TRBD1. The CDR3 consists of 15 residues. V lost 2 bases, J lost 4 bases, and 3 bases stayed unmatched. CDR1 is SGHKS and CDR2 is YYEKEE in the germline V gene (reference sequence). The CDR3: CASSLWTGGYNEQFF. CDR3 coding DNA: TGTGCCAGCAGCTTATGGACAGGGGGGTACAATGAGCAGTTCTTC. The full variable domain, completed using reference TRBV5-5 and TRBJ2-1, is DAGVTQSPTHLIKTRGQQVTLRCSPISGHKSVSWYQQVLGQGPQFIFQYYEKEERGRGNFPDRFSARQFPNYSSELNVNALLLGDSALYLCASSLWTGGYNEQFFGPGTRLTVL.

V is TRBV28 and J is TRBJ2-7; TRBD1 matches at 9 bases. This CDR3 region has 14 residues. Trimming took 2 bases from V and 5 from J; bases not matched to a gene: 4. Per the germline V gene, CDR1 is MDHEN and CDR2 is SYDVKM. In DNA form, the CDR3 reads TGTGCCAGCAGTTTAGGACAGGGGAAGAACGAGCAGTACTTC. Translation: CASSLGQGKNEQYF.

The V and J genes are TRBV10-1 and TRBJ2-3; 8 positions match TRBD2. Trimming at V came to 3 bases and at J to 5 bases, leaving 4 bases not matched to a gene. Germline CDR1 is WNHNN and CDR2 is SYGVQD (reference sequence). The CDR3 has 14 amino acids. The DNA for the CDR3 is TGCGCCAGCAGTGACGGGGGGGGTGGAGATACGCAGTATTTT. Its protein is CASSDGGGGDTQYF.

The V gene is TRBV4-2, the J gene TRBJ2-7, with D possibly matching TRBD2 (6 bases). V was cut by 5 bases and J by 2 bases, with 16 bases left in between. The CDR3 totals 15 residues. Looked up from germline, CDR1 is LGHNA and CDR2 is YNFKEQ. As DNA, the CDR3 is TGTGCCAGCAGCGTGGCTACAGGAGGGCCCTACGAGCAGTACTTC. Translation gives CASSVATGGPYEQYF.

The V and J genes are TRBV9 and TRBJ2-7, with 7 bases matching TRBD1. Germline CDR1 SGDLS, CDR2 YYNGEE. J was trimmed by 0 bases and V by 4 bases; bases with no gene match: 7. The CDR3 consists of 15 residues. As DNA, the CDR3 is TGTGCCAGCAGCCGGGACAGTGTGAGCTCCTACGAGCAGTACTTC. This codes for CASSRDSVSSYEQYF.